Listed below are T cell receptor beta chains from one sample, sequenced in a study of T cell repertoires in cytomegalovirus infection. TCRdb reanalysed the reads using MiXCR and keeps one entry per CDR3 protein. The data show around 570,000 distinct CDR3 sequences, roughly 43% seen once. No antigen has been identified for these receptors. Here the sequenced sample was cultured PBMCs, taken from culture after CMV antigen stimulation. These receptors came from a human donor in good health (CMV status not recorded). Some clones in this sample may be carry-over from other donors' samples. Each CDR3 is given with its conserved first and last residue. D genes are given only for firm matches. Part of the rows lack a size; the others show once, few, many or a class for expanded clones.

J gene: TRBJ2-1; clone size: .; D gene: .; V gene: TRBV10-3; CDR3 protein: CAIHSRGSNEQFF
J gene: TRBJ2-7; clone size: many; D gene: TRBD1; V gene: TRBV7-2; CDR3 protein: CASSLGTGHSYEQYF
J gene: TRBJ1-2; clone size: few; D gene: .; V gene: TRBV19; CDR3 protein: CASQSTLYGYTF
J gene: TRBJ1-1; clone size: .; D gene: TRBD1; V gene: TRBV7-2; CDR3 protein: CAAGQGMNTEAFF
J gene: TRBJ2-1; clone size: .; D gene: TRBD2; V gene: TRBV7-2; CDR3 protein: CASSSTLAGGPAVLFF
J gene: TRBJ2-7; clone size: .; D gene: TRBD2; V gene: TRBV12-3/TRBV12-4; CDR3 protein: CASSLGLADLSYEQYF
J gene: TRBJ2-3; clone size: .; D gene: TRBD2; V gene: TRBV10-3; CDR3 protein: CAISESWTSGRRDTQYF
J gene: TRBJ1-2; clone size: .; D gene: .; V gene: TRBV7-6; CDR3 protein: CASSLGDGPNYGYTF
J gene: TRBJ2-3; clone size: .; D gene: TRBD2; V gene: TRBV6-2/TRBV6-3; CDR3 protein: CASSYGLLAGGSDTQYF
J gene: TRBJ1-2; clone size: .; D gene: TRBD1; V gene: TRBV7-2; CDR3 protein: CASSLGAAGGRIYGYTF
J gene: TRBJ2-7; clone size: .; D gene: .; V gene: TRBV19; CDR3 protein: CASTGDTGSEQYF
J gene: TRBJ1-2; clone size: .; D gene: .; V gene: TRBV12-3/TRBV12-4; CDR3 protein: CASSLKGGFHYYGYTF
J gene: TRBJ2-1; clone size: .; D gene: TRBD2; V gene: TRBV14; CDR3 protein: CASSHGLGNEQFF
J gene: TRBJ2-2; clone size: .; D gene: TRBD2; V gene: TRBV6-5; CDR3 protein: CASTSGLALRTGELFF
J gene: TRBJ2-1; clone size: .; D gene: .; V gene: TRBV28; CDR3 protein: CASSLYWGTNEQFF
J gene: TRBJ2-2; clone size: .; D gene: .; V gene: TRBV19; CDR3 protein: CASSPAISTGELFF
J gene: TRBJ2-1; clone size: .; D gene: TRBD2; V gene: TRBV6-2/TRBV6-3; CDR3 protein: CASQGLAGVYNEQFF
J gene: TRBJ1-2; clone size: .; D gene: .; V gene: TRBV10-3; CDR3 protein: CAISRGQTSNYGYTF
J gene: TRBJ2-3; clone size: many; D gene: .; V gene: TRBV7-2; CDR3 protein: CASSGPGDTQYF
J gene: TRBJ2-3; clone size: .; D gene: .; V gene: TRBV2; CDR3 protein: CASIMTGGADTQYF
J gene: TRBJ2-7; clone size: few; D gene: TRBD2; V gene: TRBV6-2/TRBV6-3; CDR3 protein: CASSKRTSDSEQYF
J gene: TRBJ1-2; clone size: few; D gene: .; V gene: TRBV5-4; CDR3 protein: CASSLGASRNYGYTF
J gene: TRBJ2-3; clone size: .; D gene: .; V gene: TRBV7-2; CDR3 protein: CASSTQTTDTQYF